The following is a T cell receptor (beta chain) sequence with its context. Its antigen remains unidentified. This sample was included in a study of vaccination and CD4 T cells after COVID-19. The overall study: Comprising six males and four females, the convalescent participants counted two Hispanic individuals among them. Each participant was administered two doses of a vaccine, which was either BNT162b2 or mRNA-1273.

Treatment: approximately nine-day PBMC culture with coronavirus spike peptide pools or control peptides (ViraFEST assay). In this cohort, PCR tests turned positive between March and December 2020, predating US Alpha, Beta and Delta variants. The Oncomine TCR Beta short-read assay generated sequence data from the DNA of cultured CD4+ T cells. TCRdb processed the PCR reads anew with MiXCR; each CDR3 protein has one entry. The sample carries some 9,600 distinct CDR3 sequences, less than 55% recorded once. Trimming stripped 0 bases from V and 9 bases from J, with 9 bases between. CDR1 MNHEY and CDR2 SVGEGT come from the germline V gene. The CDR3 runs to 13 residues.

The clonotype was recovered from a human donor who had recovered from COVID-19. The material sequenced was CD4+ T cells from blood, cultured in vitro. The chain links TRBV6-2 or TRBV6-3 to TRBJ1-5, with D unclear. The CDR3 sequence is CASSYSMGRPQHF. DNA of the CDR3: TGTGCCAGCAGTTACTCGATGGGCCGGCCCCAGCATTTT.